What follows describes a single T cell receptor (beta chain). This CDR3 is 16 amino acids long. CDR1 SGHKS and CDR2 YYEKEE come from the germline V gene (reference sequence). The V and J ends lost 2 bases and 0 bases respectively, with 9 bases between them. The data derive from a study of blood T cell repertoires in COVID-19. In the study overall: Acute-phase and convalescent COVID-19 samples originated in the United States, Italy and Spain. T cells, B-cell-depleted T cells, or PBMCs supplied cDNA or gDNA.

Only in-frame clones appear in the TCRdb table, and some are missing; sequencing was by immunoSEQ multiplex PCR. The sample consists of about 150,000 clones, about 88% of them appearing once. Those enrolled in Seattle joined during active infection and were followed longitudinally afterward. The rearrangement joins TRBV5-5 to TRBJ1-6, with a possible D match to TRBD1 (5 bases). Sequencing was performed on peripheral blood. The TCR originated in a woman aged 55-69 years with COVID-19, enrolled during active disease. The CDR3 DNA reads TGTGCCAGCAGCTTACAGGCGAGCTCCTATAATTCACCCCTCCACTTT. Amino acids: CASSLQASSYNSPLHF.